The text below deals with one T cell receptor beta chain. Its antigen is currently unknown. This sample is part of a study of T-cell memory formation after mild COVID-19. Study-level results: The study detected some responding clones in pre-infection memory, suggesting cross-reactive memory joined.

CDR1 is SGHRS, CDR2 YFSETQ, per germline. Trimming pared 0 bases from V and 4 bases from J, leaving 13 bases between. The length of the CDR3 is 15 residues. The authors produced TCR alpha and TCR beta cDNA libraries with sample barcodes and UMIs by 5'RACE using constant-segment primers. TCRdb re-analysed the 5' RACE reads in MiXCR, keeping a single row per CDR3 protein. The table lists some 88,000 distinct CDR3 sequences, about 23% of them singletons. J is TRBJ1-1 and V is TRBV5-1; unclear D gene. The source of this sequence is a man younger than 35 who had mild COVID-19 (a few samples of this study predate the infection). Cell type and time point are not known. The sample consisted of PBMCs or a T cell subset sorted from them (not recorded which). The CDR3 reads CASSLDSAEITEAFF. CDR3 sequence (DNA): TGCGCCAGCAGCTTGGATTCGGCAGAGATCACTGAAGCTTTCTTT.